Listed below are T cell receptor beta chains from one sample, sequenced in a study of blood T cell repertoires in COVID-19. Some clones are missing from TCRdb's copy, which holds only in-frame ones; the method was immunoSEQ multiplex PCR. The sample has more than 60,000 clones; 80% are singletons. Source material: peripheral blood. These receptors came from a man in his fifties or sixties with active or convalescent COVID-19. Both conserved end residues are trimmed from each CDR3.

J gene	V gene	CDR3 protein
TRBJ1-4	TRBV19	ASSGAVPGHGEKLF
TRBJ2-7	TRBV30	AWSVLREGEQY
TRBJ2-3	TRBV5-1	ASSLGGQLADTQY
TRBJ2-1	TRBV14	ASSLQFYNEQF
TRBJ2-2	TRBV29-1	SVDDRGNAGELF
TRBJ1-3	TRBV30	AWSVIDRVGGNTIY
TRBJ1-1	TRBV3-1/TRBV3-2	ASSPEPVYTEAF
TRBJ1-5	TRBV27	ASSLGGTRNQPQH
TRBJ2-4	TRBV7-9	ASSQDRVKNIQY
TRBJ2-7	TRBV2	ASSDPSGGYEQY
TRBJ2-7	TRBV19	ASRPPGTDTEQY
TRBJ1-2	TRBV5-8	ASGRLGQGAQGYT
TRBJ1-2	TRBV10-3	AISESVLRQVNYGYT
TRBJ2-1	TRBV7-9	ASSPIPSLAGAYNEQF
TRBJ2-2	TRBV9	ASSGQGRTSTGELF
TRBJ1-1	TRBV6-5	ASKENTGTEAF
TRBJ1-5	TRBV2	ASKLGGIGQPQH
TRBJ2-3	TRBV3-1/TRBV3-2	ASSQRLAGGPTDTQY
TRBJ2-5	TRBV11-2	ASSARQAQETQY
TRBJ2-7	TRBV14	ASSLSLVSSYEQY
TRBJ2-6	TRBV7-8	ASSSGARGANVLT
TRBJ1-1	TRBV5-6	ASSTTGMNTEAF
TRBJ1-1	TRBV6-5	ASSRRVQGKPEAF
TRBJ1-2	TRBV7-2	ASSPTSGTGSLGGYT
TRBJ2-7	TRBV10-2	ACGWGRDRVYEQY
TRBJ2-2	TRBV7-6	ASSFGGLALTGELF
TRBJ2-7	TRBV7-2	ASSTGQGATGEQY
TRBJ2-7	TRBV27	ASSTGLAREQY
TRBJ2-1	TRBV19	ASSGRTGSSYNEQF
TRBJ2-1	TRBV7-3	ASSHARISSYNEQF
TRBJ2-2	TRBV19	ATYSGGYWTGELF
TRBJ1-2	TRBV18	ASSPRTPYGYT
TRBJ1-2	TRBV18	ASSTQGRYGYT
TRBJ1-2	TRBV29-1	SAANRGQDGYT
TRBJ1-6	TRBV19	ASSLHENSPLH
TRBJ1-1	TRBV6-5	ASSYWAGGNTEAF
TRBJ1-4	TRBV2	ASRGTGQGGEKLF
TRBJ1-2	TRBV7-2	ASGSGNNGYT
TRBJ1-4	TRBV2	ASGRSGYEKLF
TRBJ2-6	TRBV4-3	ASSPQAGTGGTGANVLT
TRBJ1-2	TRBV19	ASSIQGPYGYT
TRBJ1-1	TRBV7-2	ASSFGGYTEAF
TRBJ2-5	TRBV5-4	ASSLELAGYQETQY